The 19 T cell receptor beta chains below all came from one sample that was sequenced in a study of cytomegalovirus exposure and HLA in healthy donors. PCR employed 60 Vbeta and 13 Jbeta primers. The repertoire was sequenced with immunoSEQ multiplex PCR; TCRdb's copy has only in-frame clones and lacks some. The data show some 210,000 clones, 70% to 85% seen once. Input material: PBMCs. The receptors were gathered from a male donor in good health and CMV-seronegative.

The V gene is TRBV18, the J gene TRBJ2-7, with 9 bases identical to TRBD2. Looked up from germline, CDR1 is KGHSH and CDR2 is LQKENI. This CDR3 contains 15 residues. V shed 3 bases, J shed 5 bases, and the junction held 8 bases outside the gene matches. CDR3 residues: CASSPAGGPGNEQYF. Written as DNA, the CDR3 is TGTGCCAGCTCACCGGCGGGAGGGCCGGGAAACGAGCAGTACTTC.

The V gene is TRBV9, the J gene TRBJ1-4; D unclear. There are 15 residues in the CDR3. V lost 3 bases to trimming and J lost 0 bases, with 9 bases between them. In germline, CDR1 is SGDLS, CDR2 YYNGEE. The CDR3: CASSAHTATNEKLFF. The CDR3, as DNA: TGTGCCAGCAGCGCCCATACTGCAACTAATGAAAAACTGTTTTTT.

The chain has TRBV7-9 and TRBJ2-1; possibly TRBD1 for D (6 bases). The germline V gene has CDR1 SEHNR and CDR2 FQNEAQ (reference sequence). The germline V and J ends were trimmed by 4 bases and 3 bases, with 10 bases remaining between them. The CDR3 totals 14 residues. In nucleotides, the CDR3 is TGTGCCAGCAGCTCCTTAGGGGGCTACAATGAGCAGTTCTTC. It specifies CASSSLGGYNEQFF.

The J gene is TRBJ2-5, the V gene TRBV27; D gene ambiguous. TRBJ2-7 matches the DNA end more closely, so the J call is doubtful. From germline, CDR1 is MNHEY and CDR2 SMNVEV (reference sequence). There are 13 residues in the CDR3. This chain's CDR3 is CASSRLNDYEQYF. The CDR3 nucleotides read TGTGCCAGCAGTCGACTCAATGACTACGAGCAGTACTTC.

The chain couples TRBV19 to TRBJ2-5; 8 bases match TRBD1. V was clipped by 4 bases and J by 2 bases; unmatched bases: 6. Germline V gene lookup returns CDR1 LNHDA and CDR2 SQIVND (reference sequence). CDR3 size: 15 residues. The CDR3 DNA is TGTGCCAGTAGTACAGGGGGCCGGTGGCAAGAGACCCAGTACTTC. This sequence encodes CASSTGGRWQETQYF. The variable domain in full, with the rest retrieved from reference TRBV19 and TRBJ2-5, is DGGITQSPKYLFRKEGQNVTLSCEQNLNHDAMYWYRQDPGQGLRLIYYSQIVNDFQKGDIAEGYSVSREKKESFPLTVTSAQKNPTAFYLCASSTGGRWQETQYFGPGTRLLVL.

The CDR3 here is CASSEIRGYEQYF. CDR3 DNA: TGTGCCAGCAGTGAAATTCGGGGTTACGAGCAGTACTTC. The J gene is TRBJ2-7, the V gene TRBV6-1, with a possible D match to TRBD2 (5 bases). CDR1 and CDR2 (germline): MNHNS, SASEGT. This CDR3 is 13 amino acids long. The ends were cut back, 2 bases at V and 4 bases at J, with 9 bases in the middle.

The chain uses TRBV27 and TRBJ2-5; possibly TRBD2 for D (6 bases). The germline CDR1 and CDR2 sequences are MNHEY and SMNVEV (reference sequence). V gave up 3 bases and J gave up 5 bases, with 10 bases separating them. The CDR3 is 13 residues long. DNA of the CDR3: TGTGCCAGCAGTTTCTCGGGGGAGGAGACCCAGTACTTC. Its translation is CASSFSGEETQYF.

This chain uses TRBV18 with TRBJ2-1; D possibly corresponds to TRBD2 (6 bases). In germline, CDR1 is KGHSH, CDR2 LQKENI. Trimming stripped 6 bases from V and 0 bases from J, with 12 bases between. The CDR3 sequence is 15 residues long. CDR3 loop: CASSRDGSSYNEQFF. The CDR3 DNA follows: TGTGCCAGCTCCAGGGACGGGAGCTCCTACAATGAGCAGTTCTTC.

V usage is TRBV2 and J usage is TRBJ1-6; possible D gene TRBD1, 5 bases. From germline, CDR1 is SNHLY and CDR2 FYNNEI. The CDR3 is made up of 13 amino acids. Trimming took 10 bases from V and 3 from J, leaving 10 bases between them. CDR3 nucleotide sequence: TGTGCCACCTCGGGGGACTATAATTCACCCCTCCACTTT. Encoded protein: CATSGDYNSPLHF.

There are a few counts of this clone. CDR3 in amino acids: CASRLTGNNYGYTF. Here the CDR3 DNA reads TGTGCCAGCAGACTCACAGGGAATAACTATGGCTACACCTTC. V and J are TRBV6-6 and TRBJ1-2; D possibly corresponds to TRBD1 (6 bases). Trimming left V 6 bases short and J 1 base short, with 12 bases between. The CDR3 is 14 residues long. Germline assignment: CDR1 MNHNY and CDR2 SVGAGI (reference sequence).

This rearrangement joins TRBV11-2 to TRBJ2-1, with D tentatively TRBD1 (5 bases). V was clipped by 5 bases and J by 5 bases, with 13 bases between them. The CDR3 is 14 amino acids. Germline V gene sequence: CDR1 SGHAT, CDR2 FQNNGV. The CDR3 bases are TGTGCCAGCAGCCCAGGGTCGGCTAACAATGAGCAGTTCTTC. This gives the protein CASSPGSANNEQFF.

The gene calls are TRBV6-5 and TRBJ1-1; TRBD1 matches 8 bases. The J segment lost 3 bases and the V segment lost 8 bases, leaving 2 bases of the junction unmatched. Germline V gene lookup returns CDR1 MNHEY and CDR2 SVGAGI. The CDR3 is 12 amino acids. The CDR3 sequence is CASGQGDTEAFF. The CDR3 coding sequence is TGTGCCAGCGGACAGGGTGACACTGAAGCTTTCTTT.

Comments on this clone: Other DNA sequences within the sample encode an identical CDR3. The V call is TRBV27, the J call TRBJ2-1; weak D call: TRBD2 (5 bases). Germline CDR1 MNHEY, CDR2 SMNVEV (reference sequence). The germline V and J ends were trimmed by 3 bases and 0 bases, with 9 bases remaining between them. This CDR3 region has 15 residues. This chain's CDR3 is CASSLSGSSYNEQFF. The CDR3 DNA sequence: TGTGCCAGCAGTTTGTCGGGGTCCTCCTACAATGAGCAGTTCTTC.

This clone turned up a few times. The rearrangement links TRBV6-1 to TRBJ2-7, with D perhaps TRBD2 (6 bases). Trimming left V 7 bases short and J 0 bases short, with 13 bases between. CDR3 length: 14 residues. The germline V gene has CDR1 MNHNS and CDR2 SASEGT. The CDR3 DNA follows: TGTGCCAGCATTACCTGGAGGGGCTCCTACGAGCAGTACTTC. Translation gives CASITWRGSYEQYF.

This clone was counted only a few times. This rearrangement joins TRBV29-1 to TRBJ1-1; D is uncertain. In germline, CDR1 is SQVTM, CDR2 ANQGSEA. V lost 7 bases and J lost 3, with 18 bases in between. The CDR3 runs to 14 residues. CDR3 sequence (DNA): TGCAGCGGGGCCAGCGGGCGGCGGGACACTGAAGCTTTCTTT. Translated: CSGASGRRDTEAFF.

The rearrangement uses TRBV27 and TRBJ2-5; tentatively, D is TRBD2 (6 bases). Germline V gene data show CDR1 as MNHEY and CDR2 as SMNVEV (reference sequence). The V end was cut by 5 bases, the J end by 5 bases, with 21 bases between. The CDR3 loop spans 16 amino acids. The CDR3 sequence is CASSPRSLARVETQYF. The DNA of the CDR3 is TGTGCCAGCAGTCCCCGGTCTCTAGCGCGCGTCGAGACCCAGTACTTC.

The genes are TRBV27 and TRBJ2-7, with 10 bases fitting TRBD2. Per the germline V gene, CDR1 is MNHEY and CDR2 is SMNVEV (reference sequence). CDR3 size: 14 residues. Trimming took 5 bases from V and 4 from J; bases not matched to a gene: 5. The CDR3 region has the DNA TGTGCCAGCAGTCCCGGGACTAGCGTTTACGAGCAGTACTTC. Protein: CASSPGTSVYEQYF.

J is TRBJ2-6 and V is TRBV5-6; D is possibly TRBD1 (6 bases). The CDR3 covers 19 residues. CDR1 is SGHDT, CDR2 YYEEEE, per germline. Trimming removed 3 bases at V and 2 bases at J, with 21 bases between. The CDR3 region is CASSSPLEDQGTGANVLTF. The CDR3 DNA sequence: TGTGCCAGCAGCTCCCCGTTGGAAGATCAGGGGACTGGGGCCAACGTCCTGACTTTC.

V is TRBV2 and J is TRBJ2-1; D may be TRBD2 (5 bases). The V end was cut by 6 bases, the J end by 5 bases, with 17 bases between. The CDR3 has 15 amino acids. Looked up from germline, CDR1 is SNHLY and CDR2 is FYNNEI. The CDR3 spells CASSGERGVNNEQFF. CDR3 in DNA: TGTGCCAGCAGCGGGGAGCGTGGGGTGAACAATGAGCAGTTCTTC. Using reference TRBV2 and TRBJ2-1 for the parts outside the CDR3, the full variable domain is EPEVTQTPSHQVTQMGQEVILRCVPISNHLYFYWYRQILGQKVEFLVSFYNNEISEKSEIFDDQFSVERPDGSNFTLKIRSTKLEDSAMYFCASSGERGVNNEQFFGPGTRLTVL.